Sequencing of this T cell receptor beta chain was carried out in a study of T cell responses to AZD1222 COVID-19 vaccine. Findings and limits, study-wide: With dominance at 160-218 and 743-854, vaccine-associated CD4 TCRs spanned spike. Without day 14 samples, only post-peak T cell repertoires were studied.

Germline values: CDR1 LGHNA, CDR2 YNFKEQ. The length of the CDR3 is 16 residues. Trimming took 0 bases from V and 2 from J; bases not matched to a gene: 4. Of note for this clone: Its antigen is undetermined.

Assay: immunoSEQ multiplex PCR; the TCRdb copy retains only in-frame clones and omits some. The profile shows approximately 100,000 clones, more than 85% of them singletons. The origin of this receptor is an adult in good health. The specimen was peripheral blood, collected on day 0 of AZD1222 vaccination. The chain combines TRBV4-2 with TRBJ2-3; 8 bases agree with TRBD2. CDR3 residues: CASSQDPGGPTDTQYF. The CDR3, as DNA: TGTGCCAGCAGCCAAGATCCGGGGGGGCCCACAGATACGCAGTATTTT.